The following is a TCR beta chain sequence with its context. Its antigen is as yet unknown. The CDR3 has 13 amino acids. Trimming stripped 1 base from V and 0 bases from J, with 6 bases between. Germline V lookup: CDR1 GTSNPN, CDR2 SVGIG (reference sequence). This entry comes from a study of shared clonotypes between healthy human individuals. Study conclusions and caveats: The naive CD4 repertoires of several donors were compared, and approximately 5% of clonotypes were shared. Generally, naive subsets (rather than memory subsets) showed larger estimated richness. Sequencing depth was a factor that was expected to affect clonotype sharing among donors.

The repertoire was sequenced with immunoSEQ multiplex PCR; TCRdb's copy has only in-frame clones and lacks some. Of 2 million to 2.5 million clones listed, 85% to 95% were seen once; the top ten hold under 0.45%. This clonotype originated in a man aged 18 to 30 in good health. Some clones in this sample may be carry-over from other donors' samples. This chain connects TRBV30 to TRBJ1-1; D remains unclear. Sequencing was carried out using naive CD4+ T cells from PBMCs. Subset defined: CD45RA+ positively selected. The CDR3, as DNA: TGTGCCTGGAGTGCCCGGATGAACACTGAAGCTTTCTTT. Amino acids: CAWSARMNTEAFF.